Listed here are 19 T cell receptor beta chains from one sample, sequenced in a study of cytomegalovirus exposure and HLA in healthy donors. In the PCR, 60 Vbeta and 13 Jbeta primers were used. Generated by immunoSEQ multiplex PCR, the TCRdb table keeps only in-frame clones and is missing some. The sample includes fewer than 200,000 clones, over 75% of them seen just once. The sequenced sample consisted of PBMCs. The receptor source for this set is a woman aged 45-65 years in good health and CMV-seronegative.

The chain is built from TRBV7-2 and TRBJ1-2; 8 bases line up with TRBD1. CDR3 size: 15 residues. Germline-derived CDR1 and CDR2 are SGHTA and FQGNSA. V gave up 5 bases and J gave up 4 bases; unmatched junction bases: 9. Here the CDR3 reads CASSLGQGWVYGYTF. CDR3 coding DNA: TGTGCCAGCAGCCTCGGACAGGGTTGGGTCTATGGCTACACCTTC.

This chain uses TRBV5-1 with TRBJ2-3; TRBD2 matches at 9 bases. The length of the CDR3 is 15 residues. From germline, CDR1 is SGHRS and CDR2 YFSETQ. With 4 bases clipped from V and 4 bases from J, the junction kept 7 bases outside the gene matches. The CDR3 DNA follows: TGCGCCAGCAGCACTTATAGCGGGAGACCAGATACGCAGTATTTT. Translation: CASSTYSGRPDTQYF.

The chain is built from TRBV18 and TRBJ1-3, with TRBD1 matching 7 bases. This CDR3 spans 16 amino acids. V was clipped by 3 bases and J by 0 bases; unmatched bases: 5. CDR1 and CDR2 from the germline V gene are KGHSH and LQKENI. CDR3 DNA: TGTGCCAGCTCACCCCCGGGACAGAGCTCTGGAAACACCATATATTTT. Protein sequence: CASSPPGQSSGNTIYF.

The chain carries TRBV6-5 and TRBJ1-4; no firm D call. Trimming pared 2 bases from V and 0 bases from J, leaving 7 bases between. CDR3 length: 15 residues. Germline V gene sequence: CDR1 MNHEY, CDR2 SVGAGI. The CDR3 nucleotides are TGTGCCAGCAGTTACGCGGGGACAACTAATGAAAAACTGTTTTTT. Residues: CASSYAGTTNEKLFF.

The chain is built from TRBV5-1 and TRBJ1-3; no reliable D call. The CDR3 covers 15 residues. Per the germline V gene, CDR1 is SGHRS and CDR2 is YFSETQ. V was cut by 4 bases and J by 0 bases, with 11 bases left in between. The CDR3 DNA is TGCGCCAGCAGCCCCGGAGGGATCTCTGGAAACACCATATATTTT. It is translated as CASSPGGISGNTIYF. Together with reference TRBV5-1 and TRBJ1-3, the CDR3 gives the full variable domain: KAGVTQTPRYLIKTRGQQVTLSCSPISGHRSVSWYQQTPGQGLQFLFEYFSETQRNKGNFPGRFSGRQFSNSRSEMNVSTLELGDSALYLCASSPGGISGNTIYFGEGSWLTVV.

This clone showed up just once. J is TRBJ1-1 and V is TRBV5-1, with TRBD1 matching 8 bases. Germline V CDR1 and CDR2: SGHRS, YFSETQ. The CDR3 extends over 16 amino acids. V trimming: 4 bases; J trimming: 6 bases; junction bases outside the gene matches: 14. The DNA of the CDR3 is TGCGCCAGCAGCGTGGGAAACGGACAGGGAGTCTCTGAAGCTTTCTTT. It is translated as CASSVGNGQGVSEAFF.

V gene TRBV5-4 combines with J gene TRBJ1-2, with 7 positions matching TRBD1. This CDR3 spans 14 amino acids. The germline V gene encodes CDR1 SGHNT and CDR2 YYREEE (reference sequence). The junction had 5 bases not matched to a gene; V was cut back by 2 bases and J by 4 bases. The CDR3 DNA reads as TGTGCCAGCAGCTTAACAGGGGAGGTCTATGGCTACACCTTC. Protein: CASSLTGEVYGYTF.

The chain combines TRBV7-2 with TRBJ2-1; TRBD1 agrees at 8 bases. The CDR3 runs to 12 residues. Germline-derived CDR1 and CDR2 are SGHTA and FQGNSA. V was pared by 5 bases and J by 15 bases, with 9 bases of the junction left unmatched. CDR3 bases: TGTGCCAGCAGCCCCAGACAGGGGTCGCTGTTCTTC. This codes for CASSPRQGSLFF.

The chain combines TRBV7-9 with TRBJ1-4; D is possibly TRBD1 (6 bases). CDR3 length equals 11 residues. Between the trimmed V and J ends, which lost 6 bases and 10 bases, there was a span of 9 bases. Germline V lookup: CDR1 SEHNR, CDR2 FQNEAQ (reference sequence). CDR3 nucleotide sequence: TGTGCCAGCAGTGACAGGCCAAAACTGTTTTTT. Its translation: CASSDRPKLFF.

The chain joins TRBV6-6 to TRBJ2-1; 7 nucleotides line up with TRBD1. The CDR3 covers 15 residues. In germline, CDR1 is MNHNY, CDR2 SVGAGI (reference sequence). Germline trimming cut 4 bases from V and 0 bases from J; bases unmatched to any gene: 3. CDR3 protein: CASSSRDSSYNEQFF. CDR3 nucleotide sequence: TGTGCCAGCAGTTCCCGGGACAGCTCCTACAATGAGCAGTTCTTC.

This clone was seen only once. The CDR3 spells CASSLPRGQGEQYF. The CDR3 DNA is TGTGCCAGCAGCTTGCCTCGCGGACAGGGGGAGCAGTACTTC. The chain employs TRBV5-6 and TRBJ2-5, with TRBD1 matching over 10 bases. The V gene end was trimmed by 1 base and the J gene end by 11 bases; junction bases not matched to a gene: 8. The CDR3 sequence is 14 residues long. The germline V gene has CDR1 SGHDT and CDR2 YYEEEE.

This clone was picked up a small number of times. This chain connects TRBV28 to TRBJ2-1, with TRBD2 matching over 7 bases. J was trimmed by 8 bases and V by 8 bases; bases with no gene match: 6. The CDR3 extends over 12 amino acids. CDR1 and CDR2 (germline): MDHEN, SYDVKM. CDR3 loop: CASGLVGYEQFF. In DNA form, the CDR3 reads TGTGCCAGCGGACTAGTCGGGTATGAGCAGTTCTTC.

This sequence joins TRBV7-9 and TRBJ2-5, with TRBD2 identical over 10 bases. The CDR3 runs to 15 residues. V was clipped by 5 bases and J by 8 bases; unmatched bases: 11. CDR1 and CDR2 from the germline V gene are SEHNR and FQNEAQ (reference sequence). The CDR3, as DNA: TGTGCCAGCAGCCCCGTAGCGGGGGGCTACTTAACCCAGTACTTC. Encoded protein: CASSPVAGGYLTQYF.

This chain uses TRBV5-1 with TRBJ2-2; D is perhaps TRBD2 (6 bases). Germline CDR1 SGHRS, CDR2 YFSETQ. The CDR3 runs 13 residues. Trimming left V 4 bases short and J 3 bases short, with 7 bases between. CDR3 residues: CASSRGDTGELFF. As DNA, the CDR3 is TGCGCCAGCAGCCGCGGGGACACCGGGGAGCTGTTTTTT.

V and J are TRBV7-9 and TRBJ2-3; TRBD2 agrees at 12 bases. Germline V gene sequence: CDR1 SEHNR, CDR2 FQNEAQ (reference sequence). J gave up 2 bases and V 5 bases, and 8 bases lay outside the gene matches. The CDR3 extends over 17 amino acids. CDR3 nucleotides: TGTGCCAGCAGCGGTCTAGCGGGGGGGCGTCACACAGATACGCAGTATTTT. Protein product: CASSGLAGGRHTDTQYF.

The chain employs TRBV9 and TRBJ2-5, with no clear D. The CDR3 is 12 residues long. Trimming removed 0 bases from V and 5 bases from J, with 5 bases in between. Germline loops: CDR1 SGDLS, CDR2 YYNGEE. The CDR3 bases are TGTGCCAGCAGCGTAGGTGAGGAGACCCAGTACTTC. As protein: CASSVGEETQYF.

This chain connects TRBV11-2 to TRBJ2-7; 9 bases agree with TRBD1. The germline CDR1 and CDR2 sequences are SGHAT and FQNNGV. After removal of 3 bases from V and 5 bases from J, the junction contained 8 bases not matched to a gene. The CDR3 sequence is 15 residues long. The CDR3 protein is CASSFSRDRAHEQYF. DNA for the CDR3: TGTGCCAGCAGCTTTAGCCGGGACAGGGCTCACGAGCAGTACTTC.

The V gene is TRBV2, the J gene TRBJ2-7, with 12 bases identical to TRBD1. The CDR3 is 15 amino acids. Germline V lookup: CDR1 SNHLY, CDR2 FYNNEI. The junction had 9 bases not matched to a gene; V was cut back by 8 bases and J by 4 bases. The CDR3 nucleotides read TGTGCCAGCCTATCACCGGGACAGGGGGCATACGAGCAGTACTTC. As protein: CASLSPGQGAYEQYF.

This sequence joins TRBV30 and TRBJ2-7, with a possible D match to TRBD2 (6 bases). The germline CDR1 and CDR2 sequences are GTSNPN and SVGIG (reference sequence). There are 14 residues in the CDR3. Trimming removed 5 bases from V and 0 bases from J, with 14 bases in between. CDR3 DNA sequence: TGTGCCTGGCGCTCCCCCGGGGGCTCCTACGAGCAGTACTTC. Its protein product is CAWRSPGGSYEQYF.